This T cell receptor beta chain was found in a study of T cells expressing NK-cell markers. Study-level information: It was from sorted CD3+CD56+NKG2C+, CD3+CD56+NKG2C- and CD3+CD56-NKG2C+ T cells that TCR beta repertoires came.

Study observations and caveats: Where a handful of donors were concerned, these clonotypes also led the CD3+CD56-NKG2C+ fraction.

As to this clonotype: What it recognizes is unknown.

TCRdb reprocessed the 5' RACE reads and reports one entry per CDR3 protein, with no DNA. Its listing shows over 100,000 distinct CDR3 sequences. This receptor was taken from a woman between 18 and 75 years old in good health. Sequencing was done on a sample of blood T cells: a sorted CD56 or NKG2C T cell subset, CD4+ or CD8+ T cells, or bulk PBMC T cells (not recorded which).

The CDR3 loop reads CASSSWTAGDTEAFF. The chain carries TRBV7-2 and TRBJ1-1; TCRdb's D call, TRBD1, is unchecked because there is no DNA. Per germline, CDR1 SGHTA and CDR2 FQGNSA. The CDR3 totals 15 residues.